This entry concerns a single T cell receptor (beta chain). Its antigen is unidentified. One end of the junction is discordant with germline, which a read error may explain. The sort gate was single viable CD3+CD4+CD8-CD45RO+ cells for memory CD4+ T cells. This record comes from a study of memory CD4+ T cells and cytomegalovirus serostatus. This CDR3 contains 17 residues. Germline lookup yields CDR1 KGHSH and CDR2 LQKENI. Original data processing: Out-of-frame sequences were removed, leaving roughly 2,200,000 distinct TCRbeta sequences. The repertoire was sequenced with immunoSEQ multiplex PCR; TCRdb's copy has only in-frame clones and lacks some. For V, J and clone size, that table is used; D and trimming come from the DNA. The sample carries about 58,000 clones, 82% recorded once. Findings and caveats of the study: Suggested: most of the CMV-linked TCR signature lies in CD4+ memory cells.

The clonotype was recovered from an adult in good health and CMV-seronegative. Some clones in this sample may be carry-over from other donors' samples. The chain carries TRBV18 and TRBJ2-6; maybe TRBD1 (5 bases). Sequenced: memory CD4+ T cells from blood. The CDR3 region has the DNA TGTGCCAGCTCACCTAGCACTACAGGCTCTCGGGCCAACGTCCTGACTTTC. Translated: CASSPSTTGSRANVLTF.